One sample yielded the 27 T cell receptor beta chains listed below, sequenced in a study of OX40 agonist ivuxolimab in advanced cancers. Only in-frame clones appear in the TCRdb table, and some are missing; sequencing was by immunoSEQ multiplex PCR. The sample records tens of thousands of clones, approximately 80% being singletons. The specimen comprised CD4+ or CD8+ T cells sorted from blood, sampled in a trial of the OX40 agonist ivuxolimab. The receptors were gathered from an adult with an advanced solid tumor such as melanoma, head and neck, liver or kidney cancer.

The chain recombines TRBV14 with TRBJ1-2; D is undetermined. The V and J ends lost 3 bases and 0 bases respectively, with 2 bases between them. The germline V gene encodes CDR1 SGHDN and CDR2 FVKESK. This CDR3 region has 12 residues. The CDR3 DNA reads TGTGCCAGCAGCCAGGCTAACTATGGCTACACCTTC. It yields the protein CASSQANYGYTF. The variable domain in full, with the rest retrieved from reference TRBV14 and TRBJ1-2, is EAGVTQFPSHSVIEKGQTVTLRCDPISGHDNLYWYRRVMGKEIKFLLHFVKESKQDESGMPNNRFLAERTGGTYSTLKVQPAELEDSGVYFCASSQANYGYTFGSGTRLTVV.

The chain is built from TRBV6-6 and TRBJ2-7; 13 bases match TRBD2. The germline gives CDR1 MNHNY, CDR2 SVGAGI (reference sequence). The CDR3 totals 14 residues. Germline trimming cut 5 bases from V and 4 bases from J; bases unmatched to any gene: 2. CDR3 coding DNA: TGTGCCAGCAGTCGACTAGCGGGAGGTTACGAGCAGTACTTC. Encoded protein: CASSRLAGGYEQYF.

The rearrangement joins TRBV4-1 to TRBJ2-5, with 11 bases that match TRBD2. The J call could be wrong; TRBJ2-7 is a better fit for the DNA end. This CDR3 spans 18 amino acids. Per germline, CDR1 MGHRA and CDR2 YSYEKL. CDR3 nucleotide sequence: TGCGCCAGCAGCCAAGCCTCCCTAGCGGGAGGAATTACCTACGAGCAGTACTTC. Protein sequence: CASSQASLAGGITYEQYF.

The rearrangement joins TRBV6-5 to TRBJ2-5; 7 positions match TRBD2. The CDR3 has 14 residues. Germline assignment: CDR1 MNHEY and CDR2 SVGAGI. Losses at the gene ends were 5 bases for V and 2 bases for J; bases not matched to a gene: 5. The chain's CDR3 is CASSLAARQETQYF. For the CDR3, the DNA is TGTGCCAGCAGTCTAGCGGCCCGTCAAGAGACCCAGTACTTC.

This clone was detected once. The V gene is TRBV5-8, the J gene TRBJ2-1; 9 bases align to TRBD1. This CDR3 region has 13 residues. Trimming removed 7 bases from V and 4 bases from J; junction bases left unmatched: 3. The germline V gene encodes CDR1 SGHTS and CDR2 YDEGEE. The DNA of the CDR3 is TGTGCCAGCGGACAGGGGATTTACAATGAGCAGTTCTTC. The encoded protein is CASGQGIYNEQFF.

The rearrangement joins TRBV11-1 to TRBJ1-2; the D is unclear. V dropped 5 bases and J dropped 5 bases, with 18 bases sitting between them. CDR3 length equals 15 residues. The germline CDR1 and CDR2 sequences are SGHAT and FQDESV (reference sequence). The CDR3 sequence is CASSQNRAPFYGYTF. In DNA, the CDR3 is TGTGCCAGCAGCCAAAACCGGGCGCCCTTTTATGGCTACACCTTC.

V usage is TRBV13 and J usage is TRBJ2-5; TRBD1 is a possible D gene (6 bases). Per germline, CDR1 PRHDT and CDR2 FYEKMQ (reference sequence). The length of the CDR3 is 13 residues. V was clipped by 6 bases and J by 5 bases, with 13 bases between them. The CDR3 is CASRPDQGETQYF. In nucleotides, the CDR3 is TGTGCCAGCAGGCCCGATCAGGGGGAGACCCAGTACTTC.

The chain carries TRBV10-3 and TRBJ2-3, with TRBD2 matching 8 bases. This CDR3 has 16 residues. Unmatched junction bases numbered 2, after V lost 0 bases and J lost 0 bases. Germline loops: CDR1 ENHRY, CDR2 SYGVKD. CDR3 region: CAISESAGGSTDTQYF. DNA of the CDR3: TGTGCCATCAGTGAGTCCGCGGGAGGAAGCACAGATACGCAGTATTTT.

In the case of this clone: A read error is possible here, since a much larger clone lies one base away. This sample also contains other DNA sequences that code for the same CDR3. The chain has TRBV19 and TRBJ1-5, with D unclear. From germline, CDR1 is LNHDA and CDR2 SQIVND (reference sequence). This CDR3 is 12 amino acids long. Trimming left V 1 base short and J 4 bases short, with 2 bases between. The CDR3 here is CASSIGNQPQHF. CDR3 nucleotides: TGTGCCAGTAGTATAGGTAATCAGCCCCAGCATTTT.

CDR3 DNA sequence: TGTGCCAGCAGTGCGGACAGGCTGAAAAACATTCAGTACTTC. It translates to CASSADRLKNIQYF. This chain links TRBV6-5 with TRBJ2-4; TRBD1 matches 7 bases. Per the germline V gene, CDR1 is MNHEY and CDR2 is SVGAGI. The CDR3 covers 14 residues. The J segment lost 4 bases and the V segment lost 5 bases, leaving 5 bases of the junction unmatched.

The chain joins TRBV5-1 to TRBJ2-2; D is uncertain. This CDR3 is 16 amino acids long. Trimming took off 6 bases at V and 1 base at J, with 16 bases between the two ends. In germline, CDR1 is SGHRS, CDR2 YFSETQ. The CDR3, as DNA: TGCGCCAGCACCGTGGCCTCCTTTCAGAACACCGGGGAGCTGTTTTTT. It specifies CASTVASFQNTGELFF.

This clone appeared once. This chain connects TRBV11-3 to TRBJ2-3, with D possibly being TRBD1 (6 bases). Looked up from germline, CDR1 is SGHNT and CDR2 is YENEEA. Trimming stripped 1 base from V and 0 bases from J, with 11 bases between. The CDR3 length is 16 residues. CDR3 nucleotides: TGTGCCAGCAGCTTAGGGGACACCCCTAGCACAGATACGCAGTATTTT. Amino acid sequence: CASSLGDTPSTDTQYF.

The chain has TRBV9 and TRBJ2-3, with 12 bases lining up with TRBD2. CDR1 is SGDLS and CDR2 is YYNGEE in the germline V gene. Trimming at V came to 4 bases and at J to 2 bases, leaving 5 bases not matched to a gene. CDR3 length equals 16 residues. CDR3 bases: TGTGCCAGCAGCCCCCGGACTAGCGGGGCCACAGATACGCAGTATTTT. This encodes CASSPRTSGATDTQYF.

The chain combines TRBV9 with TRBJ1-5, with D tentatively TRBD1 (5 bases). Trimming stripped 4 bases from V and 7 bases from J, with 15 bases between. In germline, CDR1 is SGDLS, CDR2 YYNGEE. The CDR3 contains 14 residues. CDR3 DNA: TGTGCCAGCAGCTCCCGCGGGGCGGGGCAGCCCCAGCATTTT. As protein: CASSSRGAGQPQHF.

The chain couples TRBV13 to TRBJ1-1; 7 bases align to TRBD1. Germline V gene lookup returns CDR1 PRHDT and CDR2 FYEKMQ (reference sequence). The CDR3 totals 13 residues. With V trimmed by 3 bases and J by 6 bases, 4 bases remained unmatched. CDR3 region: CASSFQGGAEAFF. Written as DNA, the CDR3 is TGTGCCAGCAGCTTCCAGGGGGGAGCTGAAGCTTTCTTT.

J is TRBJ2-5 and V is TRBV5-6; 11 bases are shared with TRBD2. Per germline, CDR1 SGHDT and CDR2 YYEEEE. Trimming took 1 base from V and 11 from J; bases not matched to a gene: 10. The CDR3 runs 15 residues. In DNA, the CDR3 is TGTGCCAGCAGCTTGCGGCTAGCGGGAGGCCGGGAGCAGTACTTC. Translated, it gives CASSLRLAGGREQYF.

V gene TRBV11-3 combines with J gene TRBJ2-2, with D uncertain. The germline V and J ends were trimmed by 5 bases and 1 base, with 11 bases remaining between them. The CDR3 length is 15 residues. Germline CDR1 is SGHNT and CDR2 is YENEEA. The CDR3 loop is CASSPWTENTGELFF. The CDR3 bases are TGTGCCAGCAGCCCTTGGACGGAGAACACCGGGGAGCTGTTTTTT.

The chain recombines TRBV19 with TRBJ1-5, with TRBD1 as a possible D gene (5 bases). V gave up 7 bases and J gave up 4 bases, with 14 bases separating them. The CDR3 consists of 14 residues. Looked up from germline, CDR1 is LNHDA and CDR2 is SQIVND (reference sequence). DNA of the CDR3: TGTGCCAGTACCGCGGGGGTTGGTAATCAGCCCCAGCATTTT. It is translated as CASTAGVGNQPQHF.

This clone has more than one count but fewer than ten. The chain couples TRBV5-1 to TRBJ2-3, with D hard to call. The ends were cut back, 3 bases at V and 0 bases at J, with 8 bases in the middle. Germline-derived CDR1 and CDR2 are SGHRS and YFSETQ. The CDR3 runs to 14 residues. CDR3 in DNA: TGCGCCAGCAGCTCTACAACTAGCACAGATACGCAGTATTTT. Amino acids: CASSSTTSTDTQYF. Full variable domain (remainder filled in from reference TRBV5-1 and TRBJ2-3): KAGVTQTPRYLIKTRGQQVTLSCSPISGHRSVSWYQQTPGQGLQFLFEYFSETQRNKGNFPGRFSGRQFSNSRSEMNVSTLELGDSALYLCASSSTTSTDTQYFGPGTRLTVL.

This chain connects TRBV11-1 to TRBJ1-2, with D perhaps TRBD1 (5 bases). CDR3 length: 15 amino acids. Between the trimmed V and J ends, which lost 4 bases and 5 bases, there was a span of 17 bases. Per germline, CDR1 SGHAT and CDR2 FQDESV (reference sequence). CDR3 loop: CASSSTGVGGYGYTF. The CDR3 nucleotides read TGTGCCAGCAGCTCTACAGGTGTAGGTGGATATGGCTACACCTTC.

V is TRBV27 and J is TRBJ2-5; 9 bases align to TRBD2. CDR3 length: 16 residues. V shed 5 bases and J 2 bases; nucleotides not matched to a gene: 9. The germline V gene encodes CDR1 MNHEY and CDR2 SMNVEV (reference sequence). This chain's CDR3 is CASSPRGGSLQETQYF. CDR3 DNA: TGTGCCAGCAGTCCGCGGGGGGGGAGCCTACAAGAGACCCAGTACTTC.

Details on this clone: The junction departs from the called germline gene at one end, perhaps through a read error. The rearrangement joins TRBV18 to TRBJ2-3; 10 bases align to TRBD2. Germline V CDR1 and CDR2: KGHSH, LQKENI. This CDR3 has 17 amino acids. The CDR3 loop is CASSPLAGTSVPDTQYF. In DNA form, the CDR3 reads TGTGCCAGCTCCCCACTAGCGGGGACGAGTGTCCCAGATACGCAGTATTTT. The full variable domain, its missing parts supplied by reference TRBV18 and TRBJ2-3, is NAGVMQNPRHLVRRRGQEARLRCSPMKGHSHVYWYRQLPEEGLKFMVYLQKENIIDESGMPKERFSAEFPKEGPSILRIQQVVRGDSAAYFCASSPLAGTSVPDTQYFGPGTRLTVL.

The chain joins TRBV6-5 to TRBJ2-1; D remains unclear. Trimming pared 8 bases from V and 11 bases from J, leaving 19 bases between. Per the germline V gene, CDR1 is MNHEY and CDR2 is SVGAGI. CDR3 length: 13 amino acids. CDR3 residues: CASGPTDGVKQFF. For the CDR3, the DNA is TGTGCCAGCGGACCTACCGACGGAGTTAAGCAGTTCTTC.

This clone was seen a single time. V and J are TRBV11-2 and TRBJ2-1, with D perhaps matching TRBD1 (6 bases). The CDR3 covers 14 residues. CDR1 is SGHAT and CDR2 is FQNNGV in the germline V gene. The germline V and J ends were trimmed by 5 bases and 5 bases, with 13 bases remaining between them. CDR3 protein: CASSRLGGNNEQFF. DNA for the CDR3: TGTGCCAGCAGCCGGCTAGGGGGAAACAATGAGCAGTTCTTC.

This clone came up a few times. This chain links TRBV19 with TRBJ2-7; TRBD2 might be the D (6 bases). Trimming took 3 bases from V and 1 from J, leaving 13 bases between them. This CDR3 region has 15 residues. Germline CDR1 and CDR2: LNHDA and SQIVND (reference sequence). CDR3 residues: CASSIRGGGSYEQYV. The DNA for the CDR3 is TGTGCCAGTAGTATCCGGGGAGGAGGGTCCTACGAGCAGTACGTC.

The chain carries TRBV30 and TRBJ2-5; no clear D gene. Trimming cost V 2 bases and J 6 bases, with 13 bases left between them. The CDR3 sequence is 13 residues long. CDR1 and CDR2 (germline): GTSNPN, SVGIG (reference sequence). The CDR3 coding sequence is TGTGCCTGGAGTCAGAACCCACGGAAGACCCAGTACTTC. Translated: CAWSQNPRKTQYF.

This sequence joins TRBV5-6 and TRBJ1-3; 8 positions agree with TRBD1. The CDR3 has 15 amino acids. V was pared by 4 bases and J by 4 bases, with 7 bases of the junction left unmatched. CDR1 and CDR2 from the germline V gene are SGHDT and YYEEEE. CDR3: CASSRRAGGGNTIYF. The CDR3 coding sequence is TGTGCCAGCAGCCGAAGAGCAGGGGGCGGAAACACCATATATTTT.